What follows describes a single T cell receptor (beta chain). The antigen is not known. The source of the sample is a study of long-term antiretroviral therapy in people with HIV. Germline values: CDR1 GTSNPN, CDR2 SVGIG (reference sequence). This CDR3 spans 12 amino acids. Trimming shortened V by 0 bases and J by 5 bases, and 7 bases separated the two germline ends. Findings and limits, study-wide: Information on adherence, resistance and therapy changes was unavailable.

Assay version v3.0 of immunoSEQ was used, and it was run at survey level. Only in-frame clones appear in the TCRdb table, and some are missing; sequencing was by immunoSEQ multiplex PCR. The sample shows around 13,000 clones, about 88% of them seen only once. The J gene is TRBJ1-2, the V gene TRBV30; D not certain. The sequencing here drew on unsorted PBMCs, taken 2.1 years after starting antiretroviral therapy. This TCR was sampled from a woman in her thirties or forties with HIV. CDR3 in DNA: TGTGCCTGGAGTGTAAATCAGTATGGCTACACCTTC. Protein sequence: CAWSVNQYGYTF.